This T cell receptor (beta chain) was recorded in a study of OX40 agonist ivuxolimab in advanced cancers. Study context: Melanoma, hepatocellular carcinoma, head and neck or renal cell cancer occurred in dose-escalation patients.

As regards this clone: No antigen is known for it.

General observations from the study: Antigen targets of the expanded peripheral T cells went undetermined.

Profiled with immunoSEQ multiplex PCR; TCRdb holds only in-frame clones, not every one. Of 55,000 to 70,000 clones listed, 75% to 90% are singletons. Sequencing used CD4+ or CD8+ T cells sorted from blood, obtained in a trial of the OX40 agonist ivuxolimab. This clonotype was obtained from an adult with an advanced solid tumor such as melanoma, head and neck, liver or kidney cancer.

The DNA of the CDR3 is TGCGCCAGCAGTTCGACTAGCGGGAGTTTAGAGACCCAGTACTTC. Its translation is CASSSTSGSLETQYF. J is TRBJ2-5 and V is TRBV5-1, with 12 positions matching TRBD2. Per the germline V gene, CDR1 is SGHRS and CDR2 is YFSETQ. Trimming took 5 bases from V and 4 from J; bases not matched to a gene: 6. This CDR3 has 15 residues.